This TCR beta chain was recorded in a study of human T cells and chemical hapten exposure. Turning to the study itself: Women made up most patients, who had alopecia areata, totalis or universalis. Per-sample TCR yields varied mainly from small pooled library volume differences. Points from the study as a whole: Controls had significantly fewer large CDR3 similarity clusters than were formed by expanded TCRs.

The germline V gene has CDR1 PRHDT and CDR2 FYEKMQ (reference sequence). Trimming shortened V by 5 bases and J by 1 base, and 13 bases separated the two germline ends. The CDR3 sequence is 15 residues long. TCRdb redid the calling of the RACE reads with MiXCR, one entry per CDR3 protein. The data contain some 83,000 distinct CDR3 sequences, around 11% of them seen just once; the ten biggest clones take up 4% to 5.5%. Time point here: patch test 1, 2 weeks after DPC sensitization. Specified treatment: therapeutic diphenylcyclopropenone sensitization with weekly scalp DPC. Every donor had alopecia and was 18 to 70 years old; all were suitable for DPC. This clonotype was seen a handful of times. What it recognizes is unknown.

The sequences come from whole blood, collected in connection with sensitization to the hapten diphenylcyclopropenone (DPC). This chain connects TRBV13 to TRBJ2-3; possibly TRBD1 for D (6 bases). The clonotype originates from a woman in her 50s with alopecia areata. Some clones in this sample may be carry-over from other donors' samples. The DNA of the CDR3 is TGTGCCAGCAGCGTTACAGGGTCGGGCACAGATACGCAGTATTTT. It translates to CASSVTGSGTDTQYF.